This is a list of T cell receptor beta chains from one sample in a study of molecular identifiers for immune sequencing clone quantification. MiXCR, applied by TCRdb to the PCR reads, yields one record per CDR3 protein. Of some 650,000 distinct CDR3 sequences in the sample, 15% to 20% were seen once. The sequenced sample was naive CD8+ T cells from blood, with Jurkat cell RNA spiked in. The receptors were gathered from a human donor in good health. Some libraries in this study had Jurkat cell RNA spiked in. CDR3s include the opening cysteine and the closing phenylalanine or tryptophan. The D gene is left open where the match is weak. Rows give clone size only sometimes, using once, few, many, or a class for an expanded clone.

clone size: many
V gene: TRBV29-1
D gene: NA
J gene: TRBJ2-1
CDR3 protein: CSAYGGFNEQFF
CDR3 DNA: TGCAGCGCCTATGGAGGTTTCAATGAGCAGTTCTTC

clone size: few
V gene: TRBV7-9
D gene: NA
J gene: TRBJ2-7
CDR3 protein: CASEGGRTYEQYF
CDR3 DNA: TGTGCCAGCGAGGGGGGCCGAACCTACGAGCAGTACTTC

clone size: many
V gene: TRBV7-9
D gene: TRBD1
J gene: TRBJ2-7
CDR3 protein: CASSPSSTGIYEQYF
CDR3 DNA: TGTGCCAGCAGCCCTAGCTCGACAGGGATCTACGAGCAGTACTTC

clone size: many
V gene: TRBV6-5
D gene: NA
J gene: TRBJ2-2
CDR3 protein: CASSYTGTGELFF
CDR3 DNA: TGTGCCAGCAGTTACACCGGCACCGGGGAGCTGTTTTTT

clone size: NA
V gene: TRBV30
D gene: TRBD2
J gene: TRBJ2-5
CDR3 protein: CAWDYSGNVETQYF
CDR3 DNA: TGTGCCTGGGACTATAGCGGGAATGTCGAGACCCAGTACTTC

clone size: NA
V gene: TRBV19
D gene: NA
J gene: TRBJ2-1
CDR3 protein: CASSRTPGSYNEQFF
CDR3 DNA: TGTGCCAGTAGTAGGACACCTGGCTCCTACAATGAGCAGTTCTTC

clone size: many
V gene: TRBV30
D gene: NA
J gene: TRBJ2-7
CDR3 protein: CAWSGHPAGQYF
CDR3 DNA: TGTGCCTGGTCGGGACACCCTGCGGGGCAGTACTTC

clone size: many
V gene: TRBV15
D gene: TRBD1
J gene: TRBJ2-5
CDR3 protein: CATSSFGTGGQETQYF
CDR3 DNA: TGTGCCACCAGCTCCTTCGGGACAGGGGGCCAAGAGACCCAGTACTTC

clone size: NA
V gene: TRBV27
D gene: NA
J gene: TRBJ2-7
CDR3 protein: CSSSLTGLSSYEQYF
CDR3 DNA: TGTTCCAGCAGTCTCACAGGGCTAAGCTCCTACGAGCAGTACTTC

clone size: many
V gene: TRBV7-2
D gene: TRBD2
J gene: TRBJ2-7
CDR3 protein: CASSLEALAGNYEQYF
CDR3 DNA: TGTGCCAGCAGCTTAGAAGCGCTAGCGGGAAACTACGAGCAGTACTTC

clone size: NA
V gene: TRBV24-1
D gene: NA
J gene: TRBJ1-4
CDR3 protein: CATSDGEKLFF
CDR3 DNA: TGTGCCACCAGTGACGGGGAAAAACTGTTTTTT

clone size: many
V gene: TRBV7-2
D gene: NA
J gene: TRBJ2-7
CDR3 protein: CASSLGRPRTYEQYF
CDR3 DNA: TGTGCCAGCAGCTTAGGGAGGCCTCGGACCTACGAGCAGTACTTC

clone size: many
V gene: TRBV19
D gene: NA
J gene: TRBJ2-2
CDR3 protein: CASSIGAIGELFF
CDR3 DNA: TGTGCCAGTAGTATAGGTGCTATCGGGGAGCTGTTTTTT

clone size: many
V gene: TRBV5-6
D gene: NA
J gene: TRBJ2-1
CDR3 protein: CASSSWGLDNEQFF
CDR3 DNA: TGTGCCAGCAGTTCCTGGGGGTTAGACAATGAGCAGTTCTTC

clone size: many
V gene: TRBV7-9
D gene: NA
J gene: TRBJ2-7
CDR3 protein: CASSPGTFEQYF
CDR3 DNA: TGTGCCAGCAGCCCCGGGACGTTCGAGCAGTACTTC

clone size: many
V gene: TRBV9
D gene: TRBD1
J gene: TRBJ2-1
CDR3 protein: CASSVGQGASYNEQFF
CDR3 DNA: TGTGCCAGCAGCGTAGGTCAGGGGGCTTCCTACAATGAGCAGTTCTTC

clone size: few
V gene: TRBV6-2/TRBV6-3
D gene: NA
J gene: TRBJ2-7
CDR3 protein: CASSPWIVLMGSYEQYF
CDR3 DNA: TGTGCCAGCAGTCCCTGGATAGTCCTGATGGGCTCCTACGAGCAGTACTTC

clone size: many
V gene: TRBV6-6
D gene: TRBD1
J gene: TRBJ2-7
CDR3 protein: CASSYLGQESSYEQYF
CDR3 DNA: TGTGCCAGCAGTTACTTGGGACAGGAAAGCTCCTACGAGCAGTACTTC

clone size: NA
V gene: TRBV5-6
D gene: NA
J gene: TRBJ2-5
CDR3 protein: CASSLEAVETRYF
CDR3 DNA: TGTGCCAGCAGCTTGGAGGCGGTGGAGACCCGGTACTTC

clone size: many
V gene: TRBV7-9
D gene: NA
J gene: TRBJ2-4
CDR3 protein: CASSLVIKNIQYF
CDR3 DNA: TGTGCCAGCAGCCTGGTGATCAAAAACATTCAGTACTTC

clone size: many
V gene: TRBV2
D gene: NA
J gene: TRBJ1-5
CDR3 protein: CASQDPRGNQPQHF
CDR3 DNA: TGTGCCAGCCAGGACCCGCGGGGCAATCAGCCCCAGCATTTT

clone size: NA
V gene: TRBV30
D gene: TRBD2
J gene: TRBJ2-1
CDR3 protein: CAWSPLRAAGGNSEQFF
CDR3 DNA: TGTGCCTGGAGCCCCCTGCGTGCGGCGGGAGGTAATAGTGAGCAGTTCTTC

clone size: NA
V gene: TRBV11-2
D gene: TRBD1
J gene: TRBJ1-4
CDR3 protein: CASGLGTGNEKLFF
CDR3 DNA: TGTGCCAGCGGCTTAGGGACAGGAAATGAAAAACTGTTTTTT

clone size: NA
V gene: TRBV20-1
D gene: NA
J gene: TRBJ2-7
CDR3 protein: CSARDRGGTNYEQYF
CDR3 DNA: TGCAGTGCTAGAGATCGAGGTGGGACAAACTACGAGCAGTACTTC

clone size: NA
V gene: TRBV3-1
D gene: NA
J gene: TRBJ1-2
CDR3 protein: CASSQAKDYGYTF
CDR3 DNA: TGTGCCAGCAGCCAAGCAAAGGACTATGGCTACACCTTC

clone size: NA
V gene: TRBV30
D gene: NA
J gene: TRBJ2-5
CDR3 protein: CAWSTLSLETQYF
CDR3 DNA: TGTGCCTGGTCGACACTTAGCCTCGAGACCCAGTACTTC

clone size: NA
V gene: TRBV24-1
D gene: NA
J gene: TRBJ2-2
CDR3 protein: CATSGYNTGELFF
CDR3 DNA: TGTGCCACCAGTGGCTATAACACCGGGGAGCTGTTTTTT

clone size: many
V gene: TRBV4-1
D gene: TRBD2
J gene: TRBJ2-7
CDR3 protein: CASRRGGGGSDEQYF
CDR3 DNA: TGCGCCAGCAGACGAGGCGGGGGGGGGTCCGACGAGCAGTACTTC

clone size: many
V gene: TRBV2
D gene: TRBD1
J gene: TRBJ2-3
CDR3 protein: CASSGQGEDSDTQYF
CDR3 DNA: TGTGCCAGCAGTGGACAGGGTGAGGACTCGGATACGCAGTATTTT

clone size: NA
V gene: TRBV7-9
D gene: NA
J gene: TRBJ2-7
CDR3 protein: CASSLMSSPYPLYEQYF
CDR3 DNA: TGTGCCAGCAGCTTAATGAGCTCCCCTTACCCCCTCTACGAGCAGTACTTC

clone size: few
V gene: TRBV7-2
D gene: NA
J gene: TRBJ2-3
CDR3 protein: CASSLWGTFTDTQYF
CDR3 DNA: TGTGCCAGCAGCCTCTGGGGCACTTTCACAGATACGCAGTATTTT

clone size: many
V gene: TRBV30
D gene: NA
J gene: TRBJ1-1
CDR3 protein: CAWSLQGNTEAFF
CDR3 DNA: TGTGCCTGGAGCCTACAGGGGAACACTGAAGCTTTCTTT

clone size: many
V gene: TRBV2
D gene: NA
J gene: TRBJ2-2
CDR3 protein: CASSEPKNTGELFF
CDR3 DNA: TGTGCCAGCAGCGAACCGAAGAACACCGGGGAGCTGTTTTTT

clone size: many
V gene: TRBV29-1
D gene: NA
J gene: TRBJ2-7
CDR3 protein: CSVDNTWGGSDGYEQYF
CDR3 DNA: TGCAGCGTTGACAACACCTGGGGCGGGTCCGACGGCTACGAGCAGTACTTC

clone size: many
V gene: TRBV15
D gene: TRBD1
J gene: TRBJ1-5
CDR3 protein: CATSRVGQGHQPQHF
CDR3 DNA: TGTGCCACCAGCAGAGTGGGACAGGGTCATCAGCCCCAGCATTTT

clone size: many
V gene: TRBV27
D gene: TRBD1
J gene: TRBJ2-7
CDR3 protein: CASSLTGINEQYF
CDR3 DNA: TGTGCCAGCAGTTTGACAGGGATTAACGAGCAGTACTTC

clone size: NA
V gene: TRBV13
D gene: TRBD2
J gene: TRBJ2-2
CDR3 protein: CASSRLGGGNTGELFF
CDR3 DNA: TGTGCCAGCAGCCGTCTCGGCGGGGGAAACACCGGGGAGCTGTTTTTT

clone size: many
V gene: TRBV14
D gene: NA
J gene: TRBJ1-5
CDR3 protein: CASSHPIRNQPQHF
CDR3 DNA: TGTGCCAGCAGCCATCCTATACGTAATCAGCCCCAGCATTTT

clone size: NA
V gene: TRBV28
D gene: NA
J gene: TRBJ1-5
CDR3 protein: CASSLRGFDQPQHF
CDR3 DNA: TGTGCCAGCAGTTTGCGGGGTTTCGATCAGCCCCAGCATTTT

clone size: many
V gene: TRBV9
D gene: NA
J gene: TRBJ1-1
CDR3 protein: CASSAELGTEAFF
CDR3 DNA: TGTGCCAGCAGCGCAGAGCTGGGCACTGAAGCTTTCTTT

clone size: many
V gene: TRBV6-5
D gene: TRBD1
J gene: TRBJ1-6
CDR3 protein: CASSYGGGTANTYNSPLHF
CDR3 DNA: TGTGCCAGCAGTTACGGCGGTGGGACAGCGAACACCTATAATTCACCCCTCCACTTT

clone size: NA
V gene: TRBV4-1
D gene: NA
J gene: TRBJ2-7
CDR3 protein: CASSHVGLNYEQYF
CDR3 DNA: TGCGCCAGCAGCCATGTAGGCCTTAACTACGAGCAGTACTTC

clone size: many
V gene: TRBV12-3/TRBV12-4
D gene: NA
J gene: TRBJ2-7
CDR3 protein: CASSSSSPRETYEQYF
CDR3 DNA: TGTGCCAGCAGTTCCTCCTCTCCTAGGGAAACCTACGAGCAGTACTTC

clone size: many
V gene: TRBV2
D gene: TRBD2
J gene: TRBJ2-3
CDR3 protein: CASLRGEAGGSITDTQYF
CDR3 DNA: TGTGCCAGCCTTCGGGGTGAAGCGGGGGGCTCGATCACAGATACGCAGTATTTT

clone size: many
V gene: TRBV23-1
D gene: NA
J gene: TRBJ2-7
CDR3 protein: CASSQSKRATNPGDTYEQYF
CDR3 DNA: TGCGCCAGCAGTCAATCGAAACGTGCTACTAACCCGGGGGATACCTACGAGCAGTACTTC

clone size: NA
V gene: TRBV6-4
D gene: NA
J gene: TRBJ2-1
CDR3 protein: CASSVGSPGGEQFF
CDR3 DNA: TGTGCCAGCAGTGTGGGGTCCCCTGGCGGTGAGCAGTTCTTC

clone size: few
V gene: TRBV9
D gene: TRBD1
J gene: TRBJ2-5
CDR3 protein: CASSQTGGEETQYF
CDR3 DNA: TGTGCCAGCAGTCAAACAGGGGGAGAAGAGACCCAGTACTTC

clone size: many
V gene: TRBV7-8
D gene: NA
J gene: TRBJ1-1
CDR3 protein: CASSLGSVAEAFF
CDR3 DNA: TGTGCCAGCAGCTTAGGCTCGGTAGCTGAAGCTTTCTTT

clone size: many
V gene: TRBV6-2/TRBV6-3
D gene: TRBD2
J gene: TRBJ2-2
CDR3 protein: CASSYSSSGANTGELFF
CDR3 DNA: TGTGCCAGCAGTTACTCGAGTAGCGGGGCGAACACCGGGGAGCTGTTTTTT

clone size: few
V gene: TRBV12-2
D gene: NA
J gene: TRBJ2-7
CDR3 protein: CASRHAGGGQYF
CDR3 DNA: TGTGCAAGTCGCCATGCTGGGGGGGGGCAGTACTTC

clone size: NA
V gene: TRBV19
D gene: TRBD1
J gene: TRBJ2-7
CDR3 protein: CASSPSQTGSYEQYF
CDR3 DNA: TGTGCCAGTAGTCCCTCCCAGACAGGGTCCTACGAGCAGTACTTC

clone size: few
V gene: TRBV27
D gene: TRBD1
J gene: TRBJ2-3
CDR3 protein: CATSDRANTDTQYF
CDR3 DNA: TGTGCCACCTCGGACAGGGCTAACACAGATACGCAGTATTTT

clone size: NA
V gene: TRBV27
D gene: TRBD1
J gene: TRBJ1-1
CDR3 protein: CASSFWTGDEAFF
CDR3 DNA: TGTGCCAGCAGTTTTTGGACAGGTGATGAAGCTTTCTTT

clone size: many
V gene: TRBV4-3
D gene: NA
J gene: TRBJ2-1
CDR3 protein: CASSQIRRAEQFF
CDR3 DNA: TGCGCCAGCAGCCAGATTCGACGGGCCGAGCAGTTCTTC

clone size: many
V gene: TRBV27
D gene: NA
J gene: TRBJ2-5
CDR3 protein: CASSSDNSLNNQETQYF
CDR3 DNA: TGTGCCAGCAGTTCCGACAATAGCCTTAATAACCAAGAGACCCAGTACTTC